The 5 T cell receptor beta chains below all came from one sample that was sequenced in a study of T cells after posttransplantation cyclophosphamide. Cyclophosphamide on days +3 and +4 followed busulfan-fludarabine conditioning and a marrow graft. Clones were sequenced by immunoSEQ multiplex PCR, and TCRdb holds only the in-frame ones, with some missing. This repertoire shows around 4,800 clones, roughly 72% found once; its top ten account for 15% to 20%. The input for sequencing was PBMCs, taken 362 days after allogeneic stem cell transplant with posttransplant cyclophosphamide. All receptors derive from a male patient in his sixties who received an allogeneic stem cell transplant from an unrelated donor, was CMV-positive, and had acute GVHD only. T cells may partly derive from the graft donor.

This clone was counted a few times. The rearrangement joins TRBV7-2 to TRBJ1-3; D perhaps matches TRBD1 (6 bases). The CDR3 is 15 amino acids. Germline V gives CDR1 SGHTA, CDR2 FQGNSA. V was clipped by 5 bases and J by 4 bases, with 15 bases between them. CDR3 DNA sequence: TGTGCCAGCAGCCCGGGGGGGCAGGCCGGAAACACCATATATTTT. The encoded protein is CASSPGGQAGNTIYF.

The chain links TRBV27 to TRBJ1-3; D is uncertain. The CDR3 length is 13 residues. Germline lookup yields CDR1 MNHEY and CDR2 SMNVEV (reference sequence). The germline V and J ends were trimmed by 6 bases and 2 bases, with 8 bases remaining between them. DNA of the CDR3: TGTGCCAGCAGCCCCCTAACTGGAAACACCATATATTTT. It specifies CASSPLTGNTIYF.

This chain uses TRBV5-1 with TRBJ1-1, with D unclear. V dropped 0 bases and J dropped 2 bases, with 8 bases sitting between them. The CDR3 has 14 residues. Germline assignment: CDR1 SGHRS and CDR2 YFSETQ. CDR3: CASSLASGNTEAFF. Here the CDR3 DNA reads TGCGCCAGCAGCTTGGCCTCGGGAAACACTGAAGCTTTCTTT.

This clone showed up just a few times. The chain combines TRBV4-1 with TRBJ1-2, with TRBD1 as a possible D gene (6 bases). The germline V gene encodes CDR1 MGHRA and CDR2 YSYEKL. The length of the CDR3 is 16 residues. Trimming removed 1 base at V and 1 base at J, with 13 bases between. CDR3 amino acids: CASSQVVTGGNYGYTF. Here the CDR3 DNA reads TGCGCCAGCAGCCAAGTTGTGACAGGCGGTAACTATGGCTACACCTTC.

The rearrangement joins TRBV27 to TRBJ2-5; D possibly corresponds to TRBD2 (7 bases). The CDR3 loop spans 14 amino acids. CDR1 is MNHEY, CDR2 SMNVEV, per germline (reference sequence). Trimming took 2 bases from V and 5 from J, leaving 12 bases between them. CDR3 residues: CASSLQGGGETQYF. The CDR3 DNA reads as TGTGCCAGCAGTTTACAGGGAGGGGGGGAGACCCAGTACTTC.